This TCR beta chain comes out of a study of blood T cell repertoires in COVID-19. About the research overall: Acute and convalescent COVID-19 specimens originated in the United States, Italy and Spain.

Source study methods: Estimation of nucleated cell counts was performed using reference gene primer amplification. Assay used: immunoSEQ multiplex PCR; TCRdb lists only in-frame clones, some missing. V and J calls and clone size are those listed in that table; D and trimming were worked out from the DNA. The sample has about 190,000 clones, roughly 80% seen once. The germline gives CDR1 KGHSH, CDR2 LQKENI. This CDR3 has 14 residues. Between the trimmed V and J ends, which lost 3 bases and 9 bases, there was a span of 15 bases. Recovered status in Cohort 3 required two negative PCRs, clearance, or symptom resolution.

Sequenced input: PBMCs or T cells enriched from blood (not recorded which). The source is a woman aged 30 to 39 who had recovered from COVID-19. The chain couples TRBV18 to TRBJ2-1; D may be TRBD2 (6 bases). Here the CDR3 reads CASSPQKEGGEQFF. The CDR3 DNA reads as TGTGCCAGCTCACCCCAAAAGGAGGGTGGTGAGCAGTTCTTC.